This T cell receptor beta chain was retrieved from a study of blood T cell repertoires in COVID-19. Turning to the study itself: The United States, Italy and Spain provided the acute and convalescent COVID-19 samples. Sources were T cells, B-cell-depleted T cells, or PBMCs; the material itself was cDNA or gDNA.

In the authors' methods: Amplifying reference gene primers gave estimates of nucleated cell counts. The table came from immunoSEQ multiplex PCR; TCRdb's copy has only in-frame clones and leaves some out. V, J and clone size were drawn from that table, and D and trimming were deduced from the DNA. The sample has more than 100,000 clones, roughly 87% seen once; the top ten hold roughly 11%. V lost 4 bases to trimming and J lost 2 bases; unmatched junction nucleotides: 4. Germline lookup yields CDR1 GTSNPN and CDR2 SVGIG (reference sequence). The CDR3 totals 14 residues. The sequenced material came from peripheral blood. The genes are TRBV30 and TRBJ2-7, with TRBD2 matching 11 bases. The TCR comes from a man aged 80 or over with acute or convalescent COVID-19. CDR3 sequence (DNA): TGTGCCTGGACCATAGCGGGAGGGCCCTACGAGCAGTACTTC. Translation gives CAWTIAGGPYEQYF.